A single sample is the source of the 16 T cell receptor beta chains below, sequenced in a study of blood T cell repertoires in COVID-19. Clones were read by immunoSEQ multiplex PCR, and TCRdb kept only the in-frame ones, dropping some. Counted here are over 110,000 clones, 88% occurring once; the ten biggest clones make up 1.5% to 2%. The source material was peripheral blood. These receptors were collected from a man in his sixties or seventies with acute or convalescent COVID-19.

The J gene is TRBJ2-7, the V gene TRBV2, with 7 bases lining up with TRBD2. The CDR3 consists of 13 residues. V dropped 10 bases and J dropped 6; count of bases not matched to a gene: 12. From germline, CDR1 is SNHLY and CDR2 FYNNEI. CDR3: CATQLGREGEQYF. The CDR3 bases are TGTGCCACCCAGTTGGGCAGGGAGGGCGAGCAGTACTTC.

This clone appeared once. This sequence joins TRBV2 and TRBJ2-1; the D gene is possibly TRBD1 (6 bases). From germline, CDR1 is SNHLY and CDR2 FYNNEI. Trimming took 2 bases from V and 1 from J, leaving 12 bases between them. CDR3 length: 16 amino acids. The DNA of the CDR3 is TGTGCCAGCAGTGAATCACGAGGACAGTCCTACAATGAGCAGTTCTTC. It translates to CASSESRGQSYNEQFF.

This clone was seen a few times. The rearrangement links TRBV4-2 to TRBJ2-7; the D is unclear. Trimming left V 0 bases short and J 0 bases short, with 12 bases between. The CDR3 has 16 residues. The germline V gene encodes CDR1 LGHNA and CDR2 YNFKEQ. CDR3 in DNA: TGTGCCAGCAGCCAAGATGGTGGCCCCAGCTCCTACGAGCAGTACTTC. This encodes CASSQDGGPSSYEQYF.

The rearrangement links TRBV28 to TRBJ2-7, with D perhaps matching TRBD2 (5 bases). CDR3 length equals 13 residues. Germline CDR1 MDHEN, CDR2 SYDVKM. V shed 7 bases and J shed 0 bases, with 10 bases lying between them. DNA for the CDR3: TGTGCCAGCACGGGGAGCGGCTCCTACGAGCAGTACTTC. Protein sequence: CASTGSGSYEQYF.

This clone came up a few times. One end of the junction is discordant with germline, which a read error may explain. Here the CDR3 DNA reads TGTGCCAGCACTTTAGATCCCCACTACGAGCAGTACTTC. Encoded protein: CASTLDPHYEQYF. V gene TRBV12-3 or TRBV12-4 combines with J gene TRBJ2-7; D gene uncertain. CDR3 length: 13 amino acids.

J is TRBJ1-4 and V is TRBV2; maybe TRBD1 (6 bases). The CDR3 has 14 residues. Germline CDR1 and CDR2: SNHLY and FYNNEI. Trimming took off 7 bases at V and 8 bases at J, with 17 bases between the two ends. The CDR3 DNA reads TGTGCCAGCATTCGGGACAATGGATACGAAAAACTGTTTTTT. It codes for CASIRDNGYEKLFF.

The chain links TRBV29-1 to TRBJ1-1; 7 bases match TRBD1. The CDR3 is 13 amino acids. V lost 4 bases and J lost 1; bases outside the gene matches: 3. CDR1 is SQVTM and CDR2 is ANQGSEA in the germline V gene. The CDR3 DNA is TGCAGCGTTGGGACAGGACCGAACACTGAAGCTTTCTTT. This encodes CSVGTGPNTEAFF.

Only a few counts were recorded for this clone. This chain uses TRBV28 with TRBJ2-7, with a weak D call TRBD2 (6 bases). V lost 7 bases, J lost 2 bases, and 15 bases lay in between. The germline V gene has CDR1 MDHEN and CDR2 SYDVKM. The CDR3 loop spans 14 amino acids. CDR3 amino acids: CASTSGRPAYEQYF. CDR3 bases: TGTGCCAGCACCAGTGGGAGGCCCGCCTACGAGCAGTACTTC.

The chain uses TRBV27 and TRBJ2-5; TRBD1 agrees at 9 bases. Germline CDR1 reads MNHEY; CDR2 reads SMNVEV (reference sequence). This CDR3 has 15 amino acids. V trimming: 5 bases; J trimming: 2 bases; junction bases outside the gene matches: 6. The CDR3 protein is CASSARTGAQETQYF. The CDR3 bases are TGTGCCAGCAGTGCCAGGACAGGGGCACAAGAGACCCAGTACTTC.

This chain uses TRBV6-1 with TRBJ1-3; D gene ambiguous. CDR3 length equals 14 residues. The germline gives CDR1 MNHNS, CDR2 SASEGT. Trimming stripped 0 bases from V and 3 bases from J, with 6 bases between. The DNA for the CDR3 is TGTGCCAGCAGTGAAGCGGGCTATGGAAACACCATATATTTT. The encoded protein is CASSEAGYGNTIYF.

In its sample, this clone was seen a few times. The chain couples TRBV5-1 to TRBJ2-7; the match to TRBD1 covers 7 bases. V shed 5 bases and J 0 bases; nucleotides not matched to a gene: 2. Germline loops: CDR1 SGHRS, CDR2 YFSETQ. The CDR3 length is 13 residues. The CDR3 nucleotides read TGCGCCAGCAGACAGGGGCCCTCCTACGAGCAGTACTTC. This gives the protein CASRQGPSYEQYF.

The rearrangement links TRBV14 to TRBJ2-1; TRBD1 agrees at 9 bases. The germline gives CDR1 SGHDN, CDR2 FVKESK. The J segment lost 7 bases and the V segment lost 6 bases, leaving 4 bases of the junction unmatched. The CDR3 extends over 13 amino acids. The CDR3 coding sequence is TGTGCCAGCAGGTTAGGACAGGGGAATGAGCAGTTCTTC. Translating gives CASRLGQGNEQFF.

The rearrangement joins TRBV5-1 to TRBJ1-2; 7 positions match TRBD1. This CDR3 region has 14 residues. The V segment lost 2 bases and the J segment 4 bases; nucleotides outside the gene matches: 5. In germline, CDR1 is SGHRS, CDR2 YFSETQ. The CDR3 loop is CASSFGTEFYGYTF. The CDR3 DNA sequence: TGCGCCAGCAGCTTCGGGACAGAATTCTATGGCTACACCTTC.

The chain recombines TRBV7-2 with TRBJ2-7; 8 bases agree with TRBD2. J gave up 6 bases and V 0 bases, and 4 bases lay outside the gene matches. The germline CDR1 and CDR2 sequences are SGHTA and FQGNSA. This CDR3 is 14 amino acids long. DNA of the CDR3: TGTGCCAGCAGCTTAGCTGCAGCGGGGGTCGAGCAGTACTTC. The encoded protein is CASSLAAAGVEQYF. The whole variable domain, remainder taken from reference TRBV7-2 and TRBJ2-7, is GAGVSQSPSNKVTEKGKDVELRCDPISGHTALYWYRQSLGQGLEFLIYFQGNSAPDKSGLPSDRFSAERTGGSVSTLTIQRTQQEDSAVYLCASSLAAAGVEQYFGPGTRLTVT.

CDR3 loop: CASSFFAGSTDTQYF. The CDR3 DNA reads TGTGCCAGCAGTTTTTTCGCGGGATCCACAGATACGCAGTATTTT. The chain has TRBV27 and TRBJ2-3, with D possibly TRBD2 on 6 matching bases. In germline, CDR1 is MNHEY, CDR2 SMNVEV (reference sequence). The CDR3 runs to 15 residues. V lost 3 bases and J lost 2, with 12 bases in between.

Worth noting for this clone: Mismatch with germline at one junction end may stem from a read error. The chain links TRBV28 to TRBJ2-7; D unresolved. The germline V gene has CDR1 MDHEN and CDR2 SYDVKM. The CDR3 is 14 residues long. DNA of the CDR3: TGTGCCAGCGGTTTGTCGCGGAGCTCCTACGAGCAGTACTTC. This encodes CASGLSRSSYEQYF.